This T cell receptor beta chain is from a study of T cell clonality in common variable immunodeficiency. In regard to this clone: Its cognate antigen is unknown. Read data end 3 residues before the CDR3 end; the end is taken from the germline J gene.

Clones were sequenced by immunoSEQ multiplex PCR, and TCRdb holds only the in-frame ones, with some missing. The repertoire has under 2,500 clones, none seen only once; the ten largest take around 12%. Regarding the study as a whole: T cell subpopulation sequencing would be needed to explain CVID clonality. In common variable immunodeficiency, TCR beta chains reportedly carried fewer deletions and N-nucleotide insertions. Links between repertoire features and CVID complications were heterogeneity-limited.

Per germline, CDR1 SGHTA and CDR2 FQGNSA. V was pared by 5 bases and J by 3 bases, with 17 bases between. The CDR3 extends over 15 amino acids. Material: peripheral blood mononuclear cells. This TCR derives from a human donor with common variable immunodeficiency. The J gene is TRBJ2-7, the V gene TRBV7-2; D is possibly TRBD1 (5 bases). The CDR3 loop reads CASSPQGLLHYEQYF. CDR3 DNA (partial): TGTGCCAGCAGCCCGCAGGGCCTTCTACACTACGAG.